The 27 T cell receptor beta chains given below trace back to one sample, sequenced in a study of esophageal squamous cell carcinoma under preoperative chemotherapy. TCRdb re-analysed the PCR reads in MiXCR, keeping a single row per CDR3 protein. The sample lists about 32,000 distinct CDR3 sequences, around 50% occurring once. Time point noted: after preoperative PTX-NDP chemotherapy. This specimen was collected from a patient given preoperative chemotherapy. Receptors originate from a human donor with esophageal squamous cell carcinoma. The donor label of this sample is uncertain.

This clonotype was counted between two and nine times. The CDR3 ends on some other residue instead of the conserved phenylalanine or tryptophan, so this is likely a read error. The DNA is omitted, as the CDR3 cannot be located on it reliably, and the CDR3 follows TCRdb's listing. The chain links TRBV6-1 to TRBJ2-6; the tabulated D call, TRBD2, remains unverified against the DNA. Germline V lookup: CDR1 MNHNS, CDR2 SASEGT. The CDR3 numbers 8 amino acids, ends counted. The CDR3 sequence: CASRVGSG.

The chain links TRBV6-2 or TRBV6-3 to TRBJ1-2, with 9 bases lining up with TRBD1. The CDR3 has 14 amino acids. Per the germline V gene, CDR1 is MNHEY and CDR2 is SVGEGT. Trimming cost V 2 bases and J 4 bases; bases outside gene matches: 2. DNA of the CDR3: TGTGCCAGCAGTTACAGACAGGGGGGCTATGGCTACACCTTC. Translation: CASSYRQGGYGYTF.

A word on this clonotype: As the CDR3 is not closed by the conserved phenylalanine or tryptophan, this likely results from a read error. The chain combines TRBV6-1 with TRBJ2-1; 13 positions match TRBD2. The length of the CDR3 is 15 residues. Germline CDR1 reads MNHNS; CDR2 reads SASEGT. V was clipped by 6 bases and J by 8 bases; unmatched bases: 7. CDR3 amino acids: CASRGTSGTDYEQFC. CDR3 sequence (DNA): TGTGCCAGCAGAGGGACTAGCGGGACCGATTATGAGCAGTTCTGC.

This clonotype was found many times. The chain couples TRBV7-2 to TRBJ2-3; D may be TRBD2 (5 bases). This CDR3 region has 11 residues. Trimming stripped 10 bases from V and 3 bases from J, with 8 bases between. CDR1 is SGHTA, CDR2 FQGNSA, per germline. CDR3 region: CATTRTDTQYF. The CDR3 DNA reads TGTGCCACCACTAGAACAGATACGCAGTATTTT.

The rearrangement links TRBV7-2 to TRBJ2-2; tentatively, D is TRBD1 (5 bases). V was cut by 3 bases and J by 11 bases, with 13 bases left in between. The germline V gene has CDR1 SGHTA and CDR2 FQGNSA. The CDR3 runs 13 residues. CDR3 nucleotides: TGTGCCAGCAGCTTTATGAACACAGGTGAGCTGTTTTTT. It translates to CASSFMNTGELFF. Looking up the rest from reference TRBV7-2 and TRBJ2-2 gives the full variable domain: GAGVSQSPSNKVTEKGKDVELRCDPISGHTALYWYRQSLGQGLEFLIYFQGNSAPDKSGLPSDRFSAERTGGSVSTLTIQRTQQEDSAVYLCASSFMNTGELFFGEGSRLTVL.

This clonotype was counted many times. V is TRBV12-3 or TRBV12-4 and J is TRBJ2-5; TRBD2 matches at 9 bases. This CDR3 region has 15 residues. V shed 6 bases and J 11 bases; nucleotides not matched to a gene: 16. Written as DNA, the CDR3 is TGTGCCAGCAGAAGAGCGGGGGGCAGAAACAATGAGCAGTACTTC. Protein sequence: CASRRAGGRNNEQYF.

In regard to this clonotype: This CDR3 is missing its conserved last phenylalanine or tryptophan, likely due to a read error. It is unclear where the CDR3 begins or ends on the DNA, so no DNA is shown, and the CDR3 is as TCRdb lists it. V and J are TRBV7-2 and TRBJ2-5; TRBD2 is taken as the D call from the table, unchecked against the DNA. Germline V gives CDR1 SGHTA, CDR2 FQGNSA. The CDR3 spans 14 residues, counting both ends. CDR3 residues: CASSSYGGPASRYS.

This chain links TRBV7-3 with TRBJ2-4, with 8 bases identical to TRBD2. The V segment lost 5 bases and the J segment 13 bases; nucleotides outside the gene matches: 22. Germline V gives CDR1 SGHTA, CDR2 FQGTGA. This CDR3 contains 17 residues. As DNA, the CDR3 is TGTGCCAGCAGCCTCATACCGGGGCGGGGGGCTGGAAACACGCAGTACTTC. It yields the protein CASSLIPGRGAGNTQYF.

This clonotype showed up many times. This chain uses TRBV4-3 with TRBJ2-4; 7 bases agree with TRBD1. V was clipped by 2 bases and J by 0 bases; unmatched bases: 16. The CDR3 consists of 20 residues. Germline V gives CDR1 LGHNA, CDR2 YSLEER. The CDR3 sequence is CASSQILGTAINLAKNIQYF. The CDR3 DNA is TGCGCCAGCAGCCAAATCCTAGGGACAGCGATAAATTTAGCCAAAAACATTCAGTACTTC.

Details on this clonotype: A junction boundary mismatches the germline segment, possibly from a read error. The gene calls are TRBV6-1 and TRBJ2-4, with D maybe TRBD2 (5 bases). The CDR3 is 14 residues long. CDR1 is MNHNS and CDR2 is SASEGT in the germline V gene. The CDR3: CASSGVLAIDMQYF. The DNA of the CDR3 is TGTGCCAGCAGTGGGGTGCTAGCCATAGACATGCAGTACTTC.

A remark on this clonotype: Since the CDR3 does not end with the conserved phenylalanine or tryptophan, this likely comes from a read error. It is unclear where the CDR3 begins or ends on the DNA, so no DNA is shown, and the CDR3 is as TCRdb lists it. The chain joins TRBV7-8 to TRBJ2-5; TRBD2, the D gene given by the table, was not confirmed from the DNA. Ends included, the CDR3 has 14 residues. Per germline, CDR1 SGHVS and CDR2 FQNEAQ. The CDR3: CASSLVASGGPQHS.

Notes on this clonotype: The junction departs from germline at one end; a sequencing error may be responsible. The chain recombines TRBV6-5 with TRBJ2-5, with TRBD2 matching over 11 bases. The V gene's germline CDR1 is MNHEY and CDR2 SVGAGI. The CDR3 covers 18 residues. CDR3 nucleotides: TGTGCCAGCAGTTACTTCTTGACTAGCGGGACCATCCAAGAGACCCAGTGCTTT. The encoded protein is CASSYFLTSGTIQETQCF.

The chain's CDR3 is CASSNPGRGPGDMQYF. The DNA of the CDR3 is TGTGCCAGCAGCAACCCGGGGCGGGGACCCGGTGACATGCAGTACTTC. V gene TRBV7-8 combines with J gene TRBJ2-3; TRBD2 is a possible D gene (6 bases). The J call is uncertain, as TRBJ2-7 better fits the DNA end. Germline loops: CDR1 SGHVS, CDR2 FQNEAQ. The CDR3 sequence is 16 residues long.

This clonotype occurred a few times. J is TRBJ2-5 and V is TRBV11-3; D possibly uses TRBD1 or TRBD2 (5 bases each). Germline V gene lookup returns CDR1 SGHNT and CDR2 YENEEA. V lost 5 bases, J lost 5 bases, and 15 bases lay in between. The CDR3 consists of 14 residues. The CDR3 reads CASSPTVWGETQYF. CDR3 DNA sequence: TGTGCCAGCAGCCCGACAGTTTGGGGGGAGACCCAGTACTTC.

Concerning this clonotype itself: Given the absence of the conserved phenylalanine or tryptophan at the CDR3 end, a read error is likely. The DNA is left out, because the CDR3 cannot be placed on it with certainty; the CDR3 is given as TCRdb lists it. The chain couples TRBV7-6 to TRBJ2-5; the D call of TRBD1 is as the table states it, not checked on the DNA. The length of the CDR3 is 14 amino acids, counting both ends. From germline, CDR1 is SGHVS and CDR2 FNYEAQ. The CDR3 sequence is CASGCPLGPASQYS.

Points on this clonotype: The germline gene is not matched at one end of the junction; a read error may be the cause. CDR3 amino acids: CRSRGPGAKNTQYF. CDR3 bases: TGCCGCAGCAGGGGGCCGGGAGCCAAAAACACTCAGTATTTT. The rearrangement joins TRBV12-3 or TRBV12-4 to TRBJ2-3; 8 bases are a match to TRBD1. This CDR3 region has 14 residues.

This chain uses TRBV11-2 with TRBJ2-1, with D hard to call. CDR3 length: 13 amino acids. Trimming took 4 bases from V and 9 from J, leaving 13 bases between them. In germline, CDR1 is SGHAT, CDR2 FQNNGV. This CDR3 reads CASSSPPGIEQFF. The CDR3, as DNA: TGTGCCAGCAGCTCCCCCCCGGGTATTGAGCAGTTCTTC.

This clonotype occurred a few times. Since the CDR3 does not end with the conserved phenylalanine or tryptophan, this likely comes from a read error. The DNA is omitted, as the CDR3 cannot be located on it reliably, and the CDR3 follows TCRdb's listing. This chain links TRBV7-7 with TRBJ2-5; the table's D gene call, TRBD1, was not cross checked with the DNA. The CDR3 spans 15 amino acids, including both terminal residues. Germline lookup yields CDR1 SSHAT and CDR2 FNYEAQ (reference sequence). The chain's CDR3 is CASSQRPGFPETQLS.

As concerns this clonotype: Since a much larger clone is just one base distant, this may be a read error. V usage is TRBV12-3 or TRBV12-4 and J usage is TRBJ2-1, with D possibly matching TRBD2 (5 bases). The CDR3 is made up of 12 amino acids. Trimming took off 8 bases at V and 13 bases at J, with 18 bases between the two ends. The CDR3 protein is CASAADEETQFF. CDR3 in DNA: TGTGCCAGCGCAGCGGATGAAGAGACCCAGTTCTTC.

This clonotype was detected only a few times. This sequence joins TRBV11-3 and TRBJ2-1; no reliable D call. V lost 1 base and J 0 bases, leaving 7 bases between the germline ends. There are 15 residues in the CDR3. Germline CDR1 SGHNT, CDR2 YENEEA. The CDR3 DNA is TGTGCCAGCAGCTTAGGCCTGAGCTCCTACAATGAGCAGTTCTTC. This encodes CASSLGLSSYNEQFF. The full variable domain, rest sourced from reference TRBV11-3 and TRBJ2-1, is EAGVVQSPRYKIIEKKQPVAFWCNPISGHNTLYWYLQNLGQGPELLIRYENEEAVDDSQLPKDRFSAERLKGVDSTLKIQPAELGDSAVYLCASSLGLSSYNEQFFGPGTRLTVL.

J is TRBJ2-7 and V is TRBV7-2, with 7 bases fitting TRBD2. V shed 0 bases, J shed 2 bases, and the junction held 4 bases outside the gene matches. CDR1 is SGHTA, CDR2 FQGNSA, per germline. The CDR3 is 15 residues long. The CDR3 nucleotides are TGTGCCAGCAGCTTAGCTTGGGGAGGGACCTACGAGCAGTACTTC. Encoded protein: CASSLAWGGTYEQYF.

This clonotype was counted between two and nine times. The chain employs TRBV6-1 and TRBJ2-1; the D gene is possibly TRBD2 (6 bases). Trimming took 5 bases from V and 15 from J, leaving 20 bases between them. The CDR3 has 13 residues. Germline V gene data show CDR1 as MNHNS and CDR2 as SASEGT. CDR3 DNA sequence: TGTGCCAGCAGTAAACTCAGGGAGGCCAGGCGGTTCTTC. Protein sequence: CASSKLREARRFF.

Note on this clonotype: Germline is not matched at one junction end, which may reflect a read error. J is TRBJ2-2 and V is TRBV6-1; possibly TRBD1 for D (6 bases). CDR1 and CDR2 from the germline V gene are MNHNS and SASEGT. The CDR3 is 13 residues long. The CDR3 loop reads CASSEARSGALFF. CDR3 bases: TGTGCCAGCAGTGAAGCACGATCAGGGGCGCTGTTTTTT.

A word on this clonotype: This clone may be a read error of a much larger clone one base away. The chain carries TRBV12-3 or TRBV12-4 and TRBJ2-1, with D possibly TRBD2 on 6 matching bases. Gene TRBJ2-7 matches the end of the DNA better, so the J call may be wrong. CDR3 length: 15 amino acids. This CDR3 reads CASSPGSGPYNEQYF. Here the CDR3 DNA reads TGTGCCAGCAGCCCTGGGAGCGGGCCCTACAATGAGCAGTACTTC.

The J gene is TRBJ2-3, the V gene TRBV27; D gene uncertain. The germline V gene encodes CDR1 MNHEY and CDR2 SMNVEV (reference sequence). The CDR3 covers 14 residues. The germline V and J ends were trimmed by 6 bases and 1 base, with 11 bases remaining between them. The CDR3 region has the DNA TGTGCCAGCAGGCTCTTCTGGGGCACAGATACGCAGTATTTT. As protein: CASRLFWGTDTQYF.

This clonotype was counted a few times. The chain links TRBV7-8 to TRBJ2-3; 10 bases align to TRBD2. The CDR3 runs to 18 residues. Germline trimming cut 1 base from V and 7 bases from J; bases unmatched to any gene: 14. Germline CDR1 is SGHVS and CDR2 is FQNEAQ. In DNA, the CDR3 is TGTGCCAGCAGCTTAGAGGCCAGGGAGCGGGAGGGACCCCATACGCAGTATTTT. Amino acid sequence: CASSLEAREREGPHTQYF.

This chain joins TRBV11-3 and TRBJ1-2; no definite D call. V was trimmed by 1 base and J by 7 bases, leaving 10 bases between them. This CDR3 is 13 amino acids long. Germline CDR1 reads SGHNT; CDR2 reads YENEEA. The CDR3 sequence is CASSLVELRGYTF. Written as DNA, the CDR3 is TGTGCCAGCAGCTTAGTGGAACTCCGTGGCTACACCTTC. Full variable domain (remainder filled in from reference TRBV11-3 and TRBJ1-2): EAGVVQSPRYKIIEKKQPVAFWCNPISGHNTLYWYLQNLGQGPELLIRYENEEAVDDSQLPKDRFSAERLKGVDSTLKIQPAELGDSAVYLCASSLVELRGYTFGSGTRLTVV.